Detailed here is one T cell receptor beta chain. The data were taken from a study of blood T cell repertoires in COVID-19. TCRdb keeps only in-frame clones here, not all; method: immunoSEQ multiplex PCR. This sample has around 220,000 clones, with about 85% found just once. This sequence was found in a woman between 45 and 60 years old with COVID-19, enrolled during active disease. Sequences were obtained from peripheral blood.

The DNA of the CDR3 is TGTGCCAGCAGTTACTCGGGACAGGCAGCCACAGATACGCAGTATTTT. As protein: CASSYSGQAATDTQYF. The rearrangement uses TRBV6-5 and TRBJ2-3; 8 bases are shared with TRBD1. CDR3 length: 16 amino acids. The V and J ends lost 0 bases and 2 bases, in that order; junction bases with no gene match: 4. Germline CDR1 and CDR2: MNHEY and SVGAGI.